This T cell receptor beta chain is from a study of T-cell memory formation after mild COVID-19. Looking at the study overall: TCR clusters mostly belonged to single donors.

Many counts were recorded for this clonotype. Its specificity is unknown. MiXCR was run by TCRdb on the 5' RACE reads, yielding one entry per CDR3 protein. This table holds 170,000 or so distinct CDR3 sequences, over 20% found once. Overall study findings and caveats: Researchers report contracting CD4+ clones mostly in CM and EM, with CD8+ clones in EMRA. Pre-infection memory held some responding clones, suggesting pre-existing cross-reactive T cells responded.

CDR1 SGHDT and CDR2 YYEEEE come from the germline V gene. V was shortened by 1 base and J by 0 bases, with 16 bases between the two germline ends. This CDR3 has 17 residues. J is TRBJ1-1 and V is TRBV5-6; TRBD1 might be the D (6 bases). The TCR originated in an adult woman who had mild COVID-19 (a few samples of this study predate the infection). Cell type and time point are not known. The sequenced sample consisted of PBMCs or a T cell subset sorted from them (not recorded which). The CDR3 DNA follows: TGTGCCAGCAGCTTGTCAGGGGTTGTCGCGATGAACACTGAAGCTTTCTTT. Translating it yields CASSLSGVVAMNTEAFF. Complete variable domain (other parts from reference TRBV5-6 and TRBJ1-1): DAGVTQSPTHLIKTRGQQVTLRCSPKSGHDTVSWYQQALGQGPQFIFQYYEEEERQRGNFPDRFSGHQFPNYSSELNVNALLLGDSALYLCASSLSGVVAMNTEAFFGQGTRLTVV.